The clone carrying this TCR beta chain showed up many times. Antigen specificity is unknown. The CDR3 has 14 amino acids. V lost 1 base, J lost 5 bases, and 8 bases lay in between. TCRdb re-analysed the RT-PCR reads in MiXCR, keeping a single row per CDR3 protein. The table records about 170,000 distinct CDR3 sequences, roughly 12% of them present only once. This sample was taken from a study of response to subunit inactivated influenza vaccine. Findings of the study overall: The study's authors posited that every seasonal influenza vaccination enlists few new T cells.

The sample was also reused in another study, on T cells expressing NK-cell markers. That source reports: For TCR beta, cDNA was produced by 5'RACE template switching with UMIs. The eight sequenced donors comprised seven who were HCMV-seropositive and one who was seronegative. Restricting sorting to alpha-beta TCR T cells was achieved in several experiments by an anti-gamma-delta TCR antibody. Evidence did not settle whether expanded NKG2C+ T cell clones targeted HCMV.

Source: CD8+ T cells sorted from PBMCs, taken 11 to 12 days after vaccination. The V and J genes are TRBV12-3 or TRBV12-4 and TRBJ2-2; D is uncertain. This TCR came from a man aged 45-65 years who received an inactivated influenza vaccine. CDR3 in DNA: TGTGCCAGCAGTTTAGTCACGCCTACCGGGGAGCTGTTTTTT. It is translated as CASSLVTPTGELFF.